These 11 T cell receptor beta chains came from one sample sequenced in a study of cytomegalovirus exposure and HLA in healthy donors. Amplification used 60 Vbeta primers and 13 Jbeta primers. Profiled with immunoSEQ multiplex PCR; TCRdb holds only in-frame clones, not every one. The table has roughly 100,000 clones, 84% seen once. Source material: PBMCs. Receptors originate from a young woman in good health and CMV-seropositive.

The V call is TRBV4-2, the J call TRBJ2-5, with 8 bases identical to TRBD2. CDR1 and CDR2 (germline): LGHNA, YNFKEQ. Trimming cost V 0 bases and J 5 bases; bases outside gene matches: 5. This CDR3 comprises 15 residues. The CDR3 DNA follows: TGTGCCAGCAGCCAAGAGGTAACGGGAGGGGAGACCCAGTACTTC. It specifies CASSQEVTGGETQYF.

The genes are TRBV19 and TRBJ1-1; 8 nucleotides line up with TRBD1. V dropped 3 bases and J dropped 0; count of bases not matched to a gene: 3. The CDR3 length is 15 residues. CDR1 is LNHDA and CDR2 is SQIVND in the germline V gene (reference sequence). As DNA, the CDR3 is TGTGCCAGTAGTATTTTGGGACAGGTGAACACTGAAGCTTTCTTT. It encodes CASSILGQVNTEAFF.

This chain uses TRBV5-1 with TRBJ1-1; D remains ambiguous. Trimming stripped 1 base from V and 0 bases from J, with 4 bases between. There are 13 residues in the CDR3. The V gene's germline CDR1 is SGHRS and CDR2 YFSETQ. CDR3 in amino acids: CASSLTVNTEAFF. The CDR3, as DNA: TGCGCCAGCAGCTTGACAGTGAACACTGAAGCTTTCTTT.

The chain combines TRBV4-2 with TRBJ1-3; D not resolved. The CDR3 consists of 15 residues. Trimming removed 0 bases from V and 7 bases from J, with 13 bases in between. Looked up from germline, CDR1 is LGHNA and CDR2 is YNFKEQ. The CDR3 DNA follows: TGTGCCAGCAGCCAAGATACCCGAGTCGTCAACACCATATATTTT. This codes for CASSQDTRVVNTIYF.

Only one count was recorded for this clone. The gene calls are TRBV6-5 and TRBJ2-7, with TRBD2 as a possible D gene (6 bases). CDR1 and CDR2 (germline): MNHEY, SVGAGI. The CDR3 contains 15 residues. Trimming removed 6 bases at V and 3 bases at J, with 18 bases between. In nucleotides, the CDR3 is TGTGCCAGCAGCCGTAGTCTCAGGGAGGACTACGAGCAGTACTTC. It codes for CASSRSLREDYEQYF.

In its sample, this clone was seen once. The rearrangement uses TRBV28 and TRBJ1-2; no clear D gene. The CDR3 length is 16 residues. With 5 bases removed from V and 1 base from J, the gap between germline ends came to 17 bases. Germline V gene sequence: CDR1 MDHEN, CDR2 SYDVKM. The CDR3 DNA sequence: TGTGCCAGCAGTCGAATAACGGAGAAAAATAACTATGGCTACACCTTC. It codes for CASSRITEKNNYGYTF.

This chain joins TRBV6-5 and TRBJ2-3; a possible D gene is TRBD2 (6 bases). Germline assignment: CDR1 MNHEY and CDR2 SVGAGI. The V end lost 6 bases, the J end lost 7 bases, and 14 bases lay between the germline ends. This CDR3 spans 13 amino acids. CDR3 amino acids: CASRSFGGNTQYF. CDR3 sequence (DNA): TGTGCCAGCAGATCCTTCGGGGGAAATACGCAGTATTTT.

The genes are TRBV2 and TRBJ1-5; D perhaps matches TRBD1 (6 bases). Germline-derived CDR1 and CDR2 are SNHLY and FYNNEI. V dropped 1 base and J dropped 3 bases, with 10 bases sitting between them. The CDR3 covers 15 residues. The CDR3 spells CASSEEDRLNQPQHF. Written as DNA, the CDR3 is TGTGCCAGCAGTGAAGAGGACAGACTCAATCAGCCCCAGCATTTT.

The genes are TRBV28 and TRBJ1-4, with TRBD1 matching 8 bases. Germline assignment: CDR1 MDHEN and CDR2 SYDVKM. This CDR3 comprises 16 residues. The V and J ends lost 6 bases and 6 bases, in that order; junction bases with no gene match: 12. CDR3 sequence: CASSPRQGMDDEKLFF. The CDR3 DNA follows: TGTGCCAGCAGCCCACGACAGGGGATGGACGATGAAAAACTGTTTTTT.

The chain uses TRBV7-9 and TRBJ2-7; 13 bases match TRBD2. Unmatched junction bases numbered 4, after V lost 5 bases and J lost 3 bases. The germline V gene encodes CDR1 SEHNR and CDR2 FQNEAQ (reference sequence). The CDR3 totals 15 residues. CDR3 coding DNA: TGTGCCAGCAGCCAGGGACTAGCGGGGAGCTACGAGCAGTACTTC. This encodes CASSQGLAGSYEQYF.

The genes are TRBV7-9 and TRBJ2-1; 7 nucleotides match TRBD2. The length of the CDR3 is 14 residues. Germline V lookup: CDR1 SEHNR, CDR2 FQNEAQ (reference sequence). After removal of 8 bases from V and 0 bases from J, the junction contained 4 bases not matched to a gene. The CDR3 loop is CASVGGSSYNEQFF. CDR3 DNA sequence: TGTGCCAGCGTGGGGGGGAGCTCCTACAATGAGCAGTTCTTC.